A single sample is the source of the 20 T cell receptor beta chains below, sequenced in a study of T cell changes during pregnancy in multiple sclerosis. The method was immunoSEQ multiplex PCR; TCRdb's version includes in-frame clones alone and lacks a portion of them. The sample contains more than 45,000 clones, approximately 88% of which appear only once. Sequenced here: CD4+ T cells from peripheral blood mononuclear cells, sampled in the second trimester of pregnancy. The receptors stem from a female donor with multiple sclerosis, enrolled in a pregnancy study.

V is TRBV7-3 and J is TRBJ1-3; no definite D call. CDR1 and CDR2 from the germline V gene are SGHTA and FQGTGA. The ends were cut back, 2 bases at V and 3 bases at J, with 11 bases in the middle. The CDR3 is 15 residues long. CDR3 DNA: TGTGCCAGCAGCTTAGGCCCGGCGGATGGAAACACCATATATTTT. Encoded protein: CASSLGPADGNTIYF.

This chain uses TRBV7-9 with TRBJ1-1; 10 bases agree with TRBD1. The trim removed 5 bases at V and 5 bases at J, leaving 8 bases unmatched. CDR1 SEHNR and CDR2 FQNEAQ come from the germline V gene (reference sequence). This CDR3 comprises 15 residues. CDR3 DNA: TGTGCCAGCAGCGATAGGACAGGGGGTAGGACTGAAGCTTTCTTT. Its protein product is CASSDRTGGRTEAFF.

V usage is TRBV27 and J usage is TRBJ1-5; possible D gene TRBD1, 6 bases. The CDR3 runs 14 residues. V dropped 3 bases and J dropped 7 bases, with 13 bases sitting between them. Looked up from germline, CDR1 is MNHEY and CDR2 is SMNVEV (reference sequence). The CDR3 here is CASSLEGGDQPQHF. In DNA, the CDR3 is TGTGCCAGCAGTTTGGAAGGGGGTGACCAGCCCCAGCATTTT.

In DNA form, the CDR3 reads TGTGCCAGCTCACCCCTAATAGCGGGAGAGACCCAGTACTTC. Translating gives CASSPLIAGETQYF. The chain couples TRBV18 to TRBJ2-5; 7 positions agree with TRBD2. Losses at the gene ends were 3 bases for V and 4 bases for J; bases not matched to a gene: 5. The CDR3 runs to 14 residues. Germline V gives CDR1 KGHSH, CDR2 LQKENI. The whole variable domain, filled in from reference TRBV18 and TRBJ2-5, reads NAGVMQNPRHLVRRRGQEARLRCSPMKGHSHVYWYRQLPEEGLKFMVYLQKENIIDESGMPKERFSAEFPKEGPSILRIQQVVRGDSAAYFCASSPLIAGETQYFGPGTRLLVL.

The gene calls are TRBV18 and TRBJ2-7, with TRBD2 matching 11 bases. Losses at the gene ends were 3 bases for V and 3 bases for J; bases not matched to a gene: 4. The CDR3 length is 15 residues. Germline CDR1 reads KGHSH; CDR2 reads LQKENI. The CDR3 here is CASSPGTSGSYEQYF. CDR3 DNA: TGTGCCAGCTCACCCGGGACTAGCGGAAGCTACGAGCAGTACTTC.

The chain recombines TRBV9 with TRBJ1-2; D may be TRBD1 (5 bases). Trimming left V 3 bases short and J 6 bases short, with 18 bases between. Germline CDR1 reads SGDLS; CDR2 reads YYNGEE. This CDR3 has 15 residues. The chain's CDR3 is CASSAPMGGADGYTF. The CDR3 bases are TGTGCCAGCAGCGCACCCATGGGAGGGGCGGATGGCTACACCTTC.

The chain couples TRBV11-2 to TRBJ2-2; D ambiguous. This CDR3 is 14 amino acids long. V was cut by 4 bases and J by 4 bases, with 10 bases left in between. Germline V gene sequence: CDR1 SGHAT, CDR2 FQNNGV. The CDR3 DNA sequence: TGTGCCAGCAGCTCTGACTTCATCACCGGGGAGCTGTTTTTT. It translates to CASSSDFITGELFF.

V is TRBV6-1 and J is TRBJ2-3; a possible D gene is TRBD2 (6 bases). CDR1 is MNHNS and CDR2 is SASEGT in the germline V gene. There are 13 residues in the CDR3. The germline V and J ends were trimmed by 7 bases and 2 bases, with 10 bases remaining between them. CDR3 bases: TGTGCCAGCACGGCGGGGACCACAGATACGCAGTATTTT. Translating it yields CASTAGTTDTQYF.

This clone has just one count. V and J are TRBV30 and TRBJ1-1; 8 nucleotides line up with TRBD1. Looked up from germline, CDR1 is GTSNPN and CDR2 is SVGIG (reference sequence). The CDR3 runs to 14 residues. V shed 5 bases and J 4 bases; nucleotides not matched to a gene: 9. DNA for the CDR3: TGTGCCTGGGACTTTAATACAGGGGGCACTGAAGCTTTCTTT. Residues: CAWDFNTGGTEAFF. Using reference TRBV30 and TRBJ1-1 for the parts outside the CDR3, the full variable domain is SQTIHQWPATLVQPVGSPLSLECTVEGTSNPNLYWYRQAAGRGLQLLFYSVGIGQISSEVPQNLSASRPQDRQFILSSKKLLLSDSGFYLCAWDFNTGGTEAFFGQGTRLTVV.

This clone appeared once. V is TRBV5-1 and J is TRBJ2-7, with D possibly matching TRBD2 (5 bases). The CDR3 loop spans 15 amino acids. Germline V gene sequence: CDR1 SGHRS, CDR2 YFSETQ. V lost 0 bases and J lost 2, with 12 bases in between. The CDR3 protein is CASSLALASTYEQYF. CDR3 bases: TGCGCCAGCAGCTTGGCATTAGCGTCAACCTACGAGCAGTACTTC.

The CDR3 DNA is TGTGCCAGCAGAACGGGGACAGGAAAGGCCGGGGAGCTGTTTTTT. As protein: CASRTGTGKAGELFF. V gene TRBV6-1 combines with J gene TRBJ2-2; 8 bases map to TRBD1. The CDR3 spans 15 residues. Germline V gene data show CDR1 as MNHNS and CDR2 as SASEGT. Trimming cost V 6 bases and J 6 bases; bases outside gene matches: 9.

The CDR3 region has the DNA TGTGCCAGCAGCTTGGTAGCGAAAAGCACAGATACGCAGTATTTT. Amino acid sequence: CASSLVAKSTDTQYF. The V gene is TRBV7-3, the J gene TRBJ2-3; D perhaps matches TRBD2 (5 bases). This CDR3 is 15 amino acids long. Trimming shortened V by 3 bases and J by 0 bases, and 10 bases separated the two germline ends. Germline values: CDR1 SGHTA, CDR2 FQGTGA.

The chain recombines TRBV18 with TRBJ2-3; D perhaps matches TRBD2 (6 bases). Germline V CDR1 and CDR2: KGHSH, LQKENI. V was shortened by 3 bases and J by 0 bases, with 7 bases between the two germline ends. There are 14 residues in the CDR3. CDR3 DNA sequence: TGTGCCAGCTCACCGGGGAGGAGCACAGATACGCAGTATTTT. It is translated as CASSPGRSTDTQYF.

On this clone itself: Other DNA variants within this sample encode the same CDR3. This chain joins TRBV14 and TRBJ1-2; a possible D gene is TRBD1 (6 bases). V was pared by 1 base and J by 2 bases, with 8 bases between. The CDR3 is made up of 14 amino acids. Per germline, CDR1 SGHDN and CDR2 FVKESK. In nucleotides, the CDR3 is TGTGCCAGCAGCCAAGGGGGACAAAACTATGGCTACACCTTC. It codes for CASSQGGQNYGYTF.

The chain uses TRBV27 and TRBJ2-1, with 8 bases that match TRBD2. With 3 bases clipped from V and 7 bases from J, the junction kept 8 bases outside the gene matches. The CDR3 extends over 15 amino acids. The germline V gene encodes CDR1 MNHEY and CDR2 SMNVEV (reference sequence). CDR3 sequence reads: CASSFGAGVPNEQFF. CDR3 in DNA: TGTGCCAGCAGTTTTGGAGCGGGAGTGCCTAATGAGCAGTTCTTC.

V gene TRBV19 combines with J gene TRBJ1-5; no clear D. This CDR3 has 13 residues. Trimming took off 3 bases at V and 3 bases at J, with 6 bases between the two ends. The V gene's germline CDR1 is LNHDA and CDR2 SQIVND (reference sequence). The CDR3: CASSMRDNQPQHF. The CDR3 DNA sequence: TGTGCCAGTAGTATGAGGGACAATCAGCCCCAGCATTTT.

V and J are TRBV28 and TRBJ2-3; 14 nucleotides align to TRBD2. Trimming removed 1 base from V and 2 bases from J; junction bases left unmatched: 2. The CDR3 sequence is 17 residues long. Germline V gene data show CDR1 as MDHEN and CDR2 as SYDVKM. CDR3 region: CASSLSGLAGDTDTQYF. In DNA form, the CDR3 reads TGTGCCAGCAGTTTATCGGGACTAGCGGGAGACACAGATACGCAGTATTTT.

The chain carries TRBV7-3 and TRBJ2-5, with TRBD2 as a possible D gene (5 bases). CDR3 length: 13 residues. V was pared by 5 bases and J by 6 bases, with 13 bases between. Germline V CDR1 and CDR2: SGHTA, FQGTGA. CDR3 DNA: TGTGCCAGCAGCCCCAGAGGAGGCCAGACCCAGTACTTC. Its translation: CASSPRGGQTQYF.

The gene calls are TRBV28 and TRBJ2-2; the match to TRBD1 covers 10 bases. The CDR3 is made up of 17 amino acids. V lost 5 bases and J lost 5; bases outside the gene matches: 11. Germline V CDR1 and CDR2: MDHEN, SYDVKM. The CDR3 sequence is CASSPRGQGGRTGELFF. The CDR3 nucleotides read TGTGCCAGCAGTCCCCGCGGACAGGGGGGAAGGACCGGGGAGCTGTTTTTT.

This clone was observed a few times. The chain recombines TRBV30 with TRBJ1-2, with D possibly matching TRBD1 (5 bases). Trimming shortened V by 0 bases and J by 3 bases, and 14 bases separated the two germline ends. Germline CDR1 reads GTSNPN; CDR2 reads SVGIG (reference sequence). The CDR3 length is 15 residues. CDR3 in amino acids: CAWSVRRGLDYGYTF. In DNA form, the CDR3 reads TGTGCCTGGAGTGTACGCCGGGGACTGGACTATGGCTACACCTTC.